The source of this T cell receptor (beta chain) is a study of blood T cell repertoires in COVID-19. Study-level background: Samples representing acute and convalescent COVID-19 were sourced from the United States, Italy and Spain. Sources were T cells, B-cell-depleted T cells, or PBMCs; the material itself was cDNA or gDNA.

Only in-frame clones appear in the TCRdb table, and some are missing; sequencing was by immunoSEQ multiplex PCR. The sample shows 250,000 to 300,000 clones, 75% to 90% of them seen only once. Trimming pared 1 base from V and 3 bases from J, leaving 4 bases between. In germline, CDR1 is SEHNR, CDR2 FQNEAQ (reference sequence). The CDR3 covers 12 residues. Seattle's enrolled individuals joined amid active infection and were then monitored longitudinally. The J gene is TRBJ2-7, the V gene TRBV7-9; D unresolved. The sample was peripheral blood. The TCR comes from a woman in her 70s with COVID-19, enrolled during active disease. Written as DNA, the CDR3 is TGTGCCAGCAGCTTAGTAGACTACGAGCAGTACTTC. This codes for CASSLVDYEQYF.